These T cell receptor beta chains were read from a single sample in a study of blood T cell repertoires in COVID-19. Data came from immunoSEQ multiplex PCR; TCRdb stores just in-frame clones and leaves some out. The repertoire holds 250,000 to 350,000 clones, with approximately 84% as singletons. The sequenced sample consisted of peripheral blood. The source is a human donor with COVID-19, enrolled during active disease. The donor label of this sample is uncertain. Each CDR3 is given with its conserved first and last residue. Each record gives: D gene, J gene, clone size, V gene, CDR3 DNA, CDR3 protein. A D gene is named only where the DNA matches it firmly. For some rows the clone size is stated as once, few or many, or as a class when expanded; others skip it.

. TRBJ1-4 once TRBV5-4 TGTGCCAGCGGCGGAGGGGAAAAACTGTTTTTT CASGGGEKLFF
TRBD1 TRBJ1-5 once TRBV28 TGTGCCAGCAGGAGTTGGACAGGGGGCCGGCCCCAGCATTTT CASRSWTGGRPQHF
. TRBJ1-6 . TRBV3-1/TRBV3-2 TGTGCCAGCAGCCAAGAATTCGGGGGGAGGGGCTATAATTCACCCCTCCACTTT CASSQEFGGRGYNSPLHF
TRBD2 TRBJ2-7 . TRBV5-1 TGCGCCAGCAGCTTGGGGACTAGCGGGAGGGAGCAGTACTTC CASSLGTSGREQYF
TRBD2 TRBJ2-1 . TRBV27 TGTGCCAGCAGTTTATCGACTAGCGGTAATGAGCAGTTCTTC CASSLSTSGNEQFF
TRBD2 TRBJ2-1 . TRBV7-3 TGTGCCAGCAGCCTACTAGCGGGGGCCTACAATGAGCAGTTCTTC CASSLLAGAYNEQFF
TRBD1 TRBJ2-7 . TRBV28 TGTGCCAGCAGTTTTTTGGGGACAGGGAACGAGCAGTACTTC CASSFLGTGNEQYF
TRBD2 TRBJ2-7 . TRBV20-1 TGCAGTGCTAGTGGCTCTTCTAGCGGGAGGGTCTGGGAGCAGTACTTC CSASGSSSGRVWEQYF
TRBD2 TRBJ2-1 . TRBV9 TGTGCCAGCAGCGCCTTACTAGCGGGTGAGCAGTTCTTC CASSALLAGEQFF
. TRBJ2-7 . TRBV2 TGTGCCAGCAGTGAAAGATTCGGGACATTTTACGAGCAGTACTTC CASSERFGTFYEQYF
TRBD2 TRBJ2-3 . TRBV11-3 TGTGCCAGCAGCTCCGGACTAGCGGAGACCACAGATACGCAGTATTTT CASSSGLAETTDTQYF
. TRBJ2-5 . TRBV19 TGTGCCAGTAGTATGGGCCAGCAAGAGACCCAGTACTTC CASSMGQQETQYF
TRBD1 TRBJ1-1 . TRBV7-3 TGTGCCAGCAGCCCCAGGACAGGGGCGCTTGGCACTGAAGCTTTCTTT CASSPRTGALGTEAFF